One sample yielded the 27 T cell receptor beta chains listed below, sequenced in a study of blood T cell repertoires in COVID-19 (dated by TCRdb to between 2020 and 2021). The method was the immunoSEQ multiplex PCR assay. TCRdb's version of the immuneACCESS table is confined to in-frame rearrangements and falls short of the full clone set. An unresolved V gene accounts for under half of the shortfall where checked; the remainder is of unknown origin. Counted in this sample were 250,000 to 350,000 clones; just under 85% of them appeared once. The ten top clones hold 4.1% of the sample. Sequencing was performed on peripheral blood. The receptors here all came from a woman aged 50 to 60 with active or convalescent COVID-19.

This chain joins TRBV20-1 and TRBJ2-7; tentatively, D is TRBD2 (6 bases). Trimming took 6 bases from V and 9 from J, leaving 15 bases between them. Germline V gene data show CDR1 as DFQATT and CDR2 as SNEGSKA (reference sequence). The CDR3 extends over 11 amino acids. DNA for the CDR3: TGCAGTGCCTGGGGACTCCTGGGGCAGTACTTC. It codes for CSAWGLLGQYF.

The genes are TRBV4-1 and TRBJ2-1; 13 nucleotides line up with TRBD2. CDR1 and CDR2 from the germline V gene are MGHRA and YSYEKL. This CDR3 is 16 amino acids long. V lost 1 base to trimming and J lost 6 bases; unmatched junction nucleotides: 3. Here the CDR3 DNA reads TGCGCCAGCAGCCAAGTGGGACTAGCGGGATCCAATGAGCAGTTCTTC. Translating gives CASSQVGLAGSNEQFF.

The chain is built from TRBV3-1 (or the pseudogene TRBV3-2) and TRBJ1-2, with D possibly TRBD1 on 6 matching bases. Looked up from germline, CDR1 is LGHDT and CDR2 is YNNKEL (reference sequence). The CDR3 has 15 amino acids. Deletions cut 0 bases from V and 8 bases from J, with 16 bases between. The CDR3 spells CASSQDSWQGNGYTF. DNA of the CDR3: TGTGCCAGCAGCCAAGACAGTTGGCAGGGGAACGGCTACACCTTC.

This clone was recorded once. The CDR3 coding sequence is TGTGCCAGCAGCCCCTTTAAGGCGGGAGGCCCTCCCTACAATGAGCAGTTCTTC. As protein: CASSPFKAGGPPYNEQFF. This rearrangement joins TRBV4-2 to TRBJ2-1, with TRBD2 matching 8 bases. The J segment lost 2 bases and the V segment lost 4 bases, leaving 13 bases of the junction unmatched. Per germline, CDR1 LGHNA and CDR2 YNFKEQ. This CDR3 has 18 amino acids.

This clone was detected only once. The genes are TRBV27 and TRBJ2-5; TRBD2 might be the D (6 bases). The CDR3 contains 14 residues. Trimming removed 5 bases at V and 1 base at J, with 11 bases between. Germline CDR1 is MNHEY and CDR2 is SMNVEV (reference sequence). CDR3 loop: CASSPRLGQETQYF. The CDR3 region has the DNA TGTGCCAGCAGTCCGCGACTAGGCCAAGAGACCCAGTACTTC.

This rearrangement joins TRBV5-4 to TRBJ1-5; D is perhaps TRBD1 (5 bases). Trimming removed 2 bases from V and 7 bases from J, with 13 bases in between. Germline CDR1 SGHNT, CDR2 YYREEE (reference sequence). The CDR3 covers 14 residues. CDR3 sequence: CASSFQGSRQPQHF. DNA for the CDR3: TGTGCCAGCAGCTTCCAGGGATCCAGGCAGCCCCAGCATTTT.

This clone showed up just a few times. The chain couples TRBV14 to TRBJ2-1; 9 bases match TRBD2. There are 17 residues in the CDR3. Germline V lookup: CDR1 SGHDN, CDR2 FVKESK. V dropped 1 base and J dropped 5; count of bases not matched to a gene: 9. CDR3 nucleotide sequence: TGTGCCAGCAGCCAAGTTCTTCTAGCGGGAACAAACAATGAGCAGTTCTTC. It specifies CASSQVLLAGTNNEQFF.

This sequence joins TRBV6-5 and TRBJ2-1; no definite D call. The CDR3 covers 13 residues. From germline, CDR1 is MNHEY and CDR2 SVGAGI. CDR3: CSLLRLGNNEQFF. The DNA for the CDR3 is TGTTCCCTCCTTCGGCTGGGCAACAATGAGCAGTTCTTC.

The rearrangement joins TRBV2 to TRBJ2-4, with 10 bases identical to TRBD2. Per the germline V gene, CDR1 is SNHLY and CDR2 is FYNNEI. This CDR3 is 16 amino acids long. Trimming cost V 0 bases and J 7 bases; bases outside gene matches: 6. CDR3: CASSEAASGSGNIQYF. The CDR3 coding sequence is TGTGCCAGCAGTGAAGCCGCTAGCGGGAGCGGGAACATTCAGTACTTC.

V usage is TRBV7-2 and J usage is TRBJ1-1, with TRBD1 as a possible D gene (5 bases). CDR1 is SGHTA, CDR2 FQGNSA, per germline. V lost 2 bases to trimming and J lost 1 base, with 8 bases between them. This CDR3 comprises 14 residues. The CDR3 DNA is TGTGCCAGCAGCTTAAATCAGGGGAACACTGAAGCTTTCTTT. This sequence encodes CASSLNQGNTEAFF.

This clone appeared a few times. The V call is TRBV19, the J call TRBJ2-4; TRBD2 is a possible D gene (5 bases). Trimming took 2 bases from V and 7 from J, leaving 6 bases between them. This CDR3 has 12 amino acids. CDR1 is LNHDA and CDR2 is SQIVND in the germline V gene (reference sequence). Written as DNA, the CDR3 is TGTGCCAGTAGTATAAGGGAGAACATTCAGTACTTC. Amino acids: CASSIRENIQYF.

The chain couples TRBV4-2 to TRBJ1-2; D is possibly TRBD1 (6 bases). V lost 3 bases to trimming and J lost 2 bases, with 13 bases between them. The CDR3 has 15 residues. Germline V gene data show CDR1 as LGHNA and CDR2 as YNFKEQ. The CDR3 sequence: CASSQETGRNYGYTF. CDR3 sequence (DNA): TGTGCCAGCAGCCAGGAAACAGGGAGAAACTATGGCTACACCTTC.

V gene TRBV6-5 combines with J gene TRBJ2-3; D gene unclear. Germline V gene data show CDR1 as MNHEY and CDR2 as SVGAGI. The CDR3 runs 14 residues. V lost 7 bases to trimming and J lost 2 bases, with 13 bases between them. In DNA form, the CDR3 reads TGTGCCAGCACTACCCGGGTCCCCACAGATACGCAGTATTTT. It is translated as CASTTRVPTDTQYF.

The gene calls are TRBV11-2 and TRBJ2-7, with 8 bases that match TRBD1. CDR3 length: 15 amino acids. CDR1 is SGHAT and CDR2 is FQNNGV in the germline V gene. V shed 1 base and J 7 bases; nucleotides not matched to a gene: 9. The CDR3 spells CASSLVAQGAGEQYF. The CDR3 DNA is TGTGCCAGCAGCTTAGTCGCTCAGGGGGCGGGGGAGCAGTACTTC. The variable domain in full, with the rest retrieved from reference TRBV11-2 and TRBJ2-7, is EAGVAQSPRYKIIEKRQSVAFWCNPISGHATLYWYQQILGQGPKLLIQFQNNGVVDDSQLPKDRFSAERLKGVDSTLKIQPAKLEDSAVYLCASSLVAQGAGEQYFGPGTRLTVT.

This CDR3 reads CASSLGAGTDTQYF. The CDR3 DNA follows: TGTGCCAGCAGCTTAGGTGCGGGCACAGATACGCAGTATTTT. The gene calls are TRBV11-3 and TRBJ2-3, with D uncertain. The germline gives CDR1 SGHNT, CDR2 YENEEA. Deletions cut 1 base from V and 1 base from J, with 6 bases between. CDR3 length: 14 amino acids.

The J gene is TRBJ1-1, the V gene TRBV29-1; D unclear. The V and J ends lost 7 bases and 2 bases respectively, with 26 bases between them. CDR3 length equals 17 residues. In germline, CDR1 is SQVTM, CDR2 ANQGSEA. CDR3 sequence reads: CSAGSAHGFGLNTEAFF. The CDR3 coding sequence is TGCAGCGCCGGAAGCGCCCACGGGTTTGGCCTAAACACTGAAGCTTTCTTT.

This chain links TRBV9 with TRBJ2-1, with 10 bases aligning to TRBD2. The V and J ends lost 3 bases and 6 bases, in that order; junction bases with no gene match: 6. Germline loops: CDR1 SGDLS, CDR2 YYNGEE. The CDR3 consists of 15 residues. The CDR3 reads CASSAPSGSGNEQFF. The CDR3 DNA sequence: TGTGCCAGCAGCGCCCCTAGCGGGAGTGGCAATGAGCAGTTCTTC.

This clone was detected a few times. The genes are TRBV19 and TRBJ2-3; TRBD1 aligns across 10 bases. Germline-derived CDR1 and CDR2 are LNHDA and SQIVND (reference sequence). The CDR3 length is 14 residues. The V segment lost 7 bases and the J segment 3 bases; nucleotides outside the gene matches: 4. The CDR3 DNA reads TGTGCCAGTACCTCGGGACAGGGGACAGATACGCAGTATTTT. Its translation: CASTSGQGTDTQYF. Full variable domain (rest looked up from reference TRBV19 and TRBJ2-3): DGGITQSPKYLFRKEGQNVTLSCEQNLNHDAMYWYRQDPGQGLRLIYYSQIVNDFQKGDIAEGYSVSREKKESFPLTVTSAQKNPTAFYLCASTSGQGTDTQYFGPGTRLTVL.

This chain links TRBV5-1 with TRBJ1-3, with D possibly TRBD1 on 6 matching bases. CDR3 size: 14 residues. Per germline, CDR1 SGHRS and CDR2 YFSETQ. V was cut by 0 bases and J by 6 bases, with 10 bases left in between. The CDR3 here is CASSLGGQQNTIYF. CDR3 in DNA: TGCGCCAGCAGCTTGGGTGGACAGCAAAACACCATATATTTT. Full variable domain (missing parts from reference TRBV5-1 and TRBJ1-3): KAGVTQTPRYLIKTRGQQVTLSCSPISGHRSVSWYQQTPGQGLQFLFEYFSETQRNKGNFPGRFSGRQFSNSRSEMNVSTLELGDSALYLCASSLGGQQNTIYFGEGSWLTVV.

The J gene is TRBJ2-5, the V gene TRBV18, with D possibly TRBD2 on 6 matching bases. V was cut by 3 bases and J by 1 base, with 15 bases left in between. The CDR3 consists of 16 residues. Germline CDR1 is KGHSH and CDR2 is LQKENI. For the CDR3, the DNA is TGTGCCAGCTCACCGACCAGGTCCGGGGGCCAAGAGACCCAGTACTTC. It specifies CASSPTRSGGQETQYF.

The rearrangement uses TRBV11-1 and TRBJ2-1, with D possibly matching TRBD2 (6 bases). The CDR3 is 16 amino acids. Germline-derived CDR1 and CDR2 are SGHAT and FQDESV (reference sequence). The V and J ends lost 6 bases and 3 bases respectively, with 18 bases between them. This chain's CDR3 is CASRGWGGEFYNEQFF. CDR3 nucleotides: TGTGCCAGCAGGGGATGGGGCGGGGAGTTCTACAATGAGCAGTTCTTC.

The chain carries TRBV19 and TRBJ1-4, with TRBD1 matching over 9 bases. In germline, CDR1 is LNHDA, CDR2 SQIVND (reference sequence). The CDR3 has 18 amino acids. V lost 7 bases to trimming and J lost 1 base; unmatched junction nucleotides: 13. CDR3 DNA: TGTGCCAGTAAGACTCCGGGAACAGGGGGCGGAACTAATGAAAAACTGTTTTTT. Translating it yields CASKTPGTGGGTNEKLFF.

This clone was detected once. The chain joins TRBV5-1 to TRBJ2-7, with 8 positions matching TRBD2. J lost 5 bases, V lost 1 base, and 8 bases had no gene match. The CDR3 contains 15 residues. The germline gives CDR1 SGHRS, CDR2 YFSETQ. This chain's CDR3 is CASSLRPAGAHEQYF. In DNA form, the CDR3 reads TGCGCCAGCAGCTTGCGCCCAGCGGGAGCTCACGAGCAGTACTTC.

This chain connects TRBV7-9 to TRBJ2-1; D uncertain. CDR3 length equals 15 residues. V was pared by 2 bases and J by 4 bases, with 12 bases between. Germline V gene lookup returns CDR1 SEHNR and CDR2 FQNEAQ (reference sequence). CDR3 in amino acids: CASSLTAASYNEQFF. The CDR3, as DNA: TGTGCCAGCAGCTTAACTGCGGCTAGTTACAATGAGCAGTTCTTC.

V gene TRBV27 combines with J gene TRBJ1-1; tentatively, D is TRBD1 (5 bases). CDR1 is MNHEY and CDR2 is SMNVEV in the germline V gene (reference sequence). V lost 4 bases and J lost 5, with 20 bases in between. The CDR3 has 16 amino acids. CDR3: CASSSTALQGRTEAFF. Written as DNA, the CDR3 is TGTGCCAGCAGTTCCACCGCTCTCCAGGGTAGGACTGAAGCTTTCTTT.

V and J are TRBV28 and TRBJ2-7; 9 bases map to TRBD1. Germline V gene sequence: CDR1 MDHEN, CDR2 SYDVKM. There are 13 residues in the CDR3. V trimming: 7 bases; J trimming: 3 bases; junction bases outside the gene matches: 4. CDR3 DNA: TGTGCCAGCATCGGGACAGGGATCTACGAGCAGTACTTC. Encoded protein: CASIGTGIYEQYF.

V is TRBV7-9 and J is TRBJ1-1, with D uncertain. V was cut by 3 bases and J by 4 bases, with 9 bases left in between. Germline V gene sequence: CDR1 SEHNR, CDR2 FQNEAQ (reference sequence). This CDR3 contains 13 residues. The CDR3: CASSLDRGTEAFF. CDR3 coding DNA: TGTGCCAGCAGCTTGGATCGGGGCACTGAAGCTTTCTTT.